Each of the 16 T cell receptor beta chains below was sequenced from the same sample in a study of OX40 agonist ivuxolimab in advanced cancers. Clones were sequenced by immunoSEQ multiplex PCR, and TCRdb holds only the in-frame ones, with some missing. The data contain 60,000 or so clones, roughly 84% of them singletons. The source was CD4+ or CD8+ T cells sorted from blood, collected in a trial of the OX40 agonist ivuxolimab. The receptors were sampled from an adult with an advanced solid tumor such as melanoma, head and neck, liver or kidney cancer.

The gene calls are TRBV7-9 and TRBJ2-7, with D possibly being TRBD1 or TRBD2 (5 bases each). V lost 4 bases and J lost 3, with 19 bases in between. Germline V gene lookup returns CDR1 SEHNR and CDR2 FQNEAQ (reference sequence). This CDR3 comprises 16 residues. The CDR3 DNA reads TGTGCCAGCAGCTACTCCCGGGACCGAAACGGCTACGAGCAGTACTTC. Protein: CASSYSRDRNGYEQYF.

The chain links TRBV9 to TRBJ2-7; a possible D gene is TRBD2 (5 bases). This CDR3 contains 14 residues. Trimming stripped 0 bases from V and 5 bases from J, with 12 bases between. Germline assignment: CDR1 SGDLS and CDR2 YYNGEE. The CDR3 is CASSVETPGDEQYF. The CDR3 coding sequence is TGTGCCAGCAGCGTAGAGACCCCCGGGGACGAGCAGTACTTC.

This clone was found once. This chain uses TRBV11-2 with TRBJ2-7; 8 positions match TRBD1. J gave up 5 bases and V 0 bases, and 6 bases lay outside the gene matches. The V gene's germline CDR1 is SGHAT and CDR2 FQNNGV. The CDR3 is made up of 15 amino acids. The CDR3 DNA sequence: TGTGCCAGCAGCTTAGATCCGGGACAGGTCAACGAGCAGTACTTC. Translating it yields CASSLDPGQVNEQYF. The full variable domain, completed using reference TRBV11-2 and TRBJ2-7, is EAGVAQSPRYKIIEKRQSVAFWCNPISGHATLYWYQQILGQGPKLLIQFQNNGVVDDSQLPKDRFSAERLKGVDSTLKIQPAKLEDSAVYLCASSLDPGQVNEQYFGPGTRLTVT.

The chain links TRBV5-1 to TRBJ2-2; 10 nucleotides match TRBD1. CDR1 and CDR2 from the germline V gene are SGHRS and YFSETQ. V dropped 1 base and J dropped 7; count of bases not matched to a gene: 10. CDR3 size: 17 residues. In nucleotides, the CDR3 is TGCGCCAGCAGCTTGCCCTTTAGACAGGGGGCGGTCGGGGAGCTGTTTTTT. Its protein product is CASSLPFRQGAVGELFF.

Here the CDR3 reads CASSGRQFDSEKLFF. CDR3 nucleotides: TGTGCCAGCAGCGGACGACAATTTGACTCTGAAAAACTGTTTTTT. The chain employs TRBV6-1 and TRBJ1-4; D is uncertain. V was clipped by 6 bases and J by 7 bases, with 18 bases between them. Germline-derived CDR1 and CDR2 are MNHNS and SASEGT. The CDR3 runs to 15 residues.

This clone was counted a few times. This chain links TRBV6-4 with TRBJ2-3; D is tentatively TRBD1 or TRBD2 (5 bases each). Germline CDR1 and CDR2: MRHNA and SNTAGT. This CDR3 is 17 amino acids long. V lost 3 bases, J lost 4 bases, and 20 bases lay in between. The DNA of the CDR3 is TGTGCCAGCAGTGAGGATGAGAGAAGGGGAGCGCCAGATACGCAGTATTTT. It encodes CASSEDERRGAPDTQYF.

The chain recombines TRBV7-2 with TRBJ2-1; 8 nucleotides agree with TRBD1. J gave up 12 bases and V 6 bases, and 7 bases lay outside the gene matches. The CDR3 is 12 residues long. Germline V gene sequence: CDR1 SGHTA, CDR2 FQGNSA. The CDR3 spells CASSNYRGRQFF. CDR3 in DNA: TGTGCCAGCAGTAACTACAGGGGGAGGCAGTTCTTC.

In this sample, this clone turned up once. The rearrangement joins TRBV12-5 to TRBJ2-5, with TRBD2 identical over 7 bases. The closer fit of TRBJ2-7 to the DNA end suggests the J call may be wrong. The CDR3 covers 13 residues. Per germline, CDR1 LGHNT and CDR2 FRNRAP. CDR3 DNA sequence: TGTGCTAGTGGTTTGATGGGGGGGTACGAGCAGTACTTC. Protein product: CASGLMGGYEQYF.

The gene calls are TRBV7-6 and TRBJ1-1; D ambiguous. The CDR3 is made up of 13 amino acids. The V gene's germline CDR1 is SGHVS and CDR2 FNYEAQ. Trimming shortened V by 1 base and J by 8 bases, and 11 bases separated the two germline ends. As DNA, the CDR3 is TGTGCCAGCAGCTTAGTCCCAGGTTCAGAAGCTTTCTTT. Encoded protein: CASSLVPGSEAFF.

This chain connects TRBV29-1 to TRBJ2-5; D is undetermined. The V gene lost 5 bases and the J gene lost 1 base, with 8 bases spanning the gap. The CDR3 is made up of 12 amino acids. The germline CDR1 and CDR2 sequences are SQVTM and ANQGSEA. The CDR3: CSVLHLQETQYF. CDR3 in DNA: TGCAGCGTTCTTCACCTCCAAGAGACCCAGTACTTC.

This clone was seen once. DNA of the CDR3: TGTGCCAGCAGCCGACGACTAGCGGGAGGGCGTTACACCGGGGAGCTGTTTTTT. Protein product: CASSRRLAGGRYTGELFF. The genes are TRBV5-6 and TRBJ2-2; 14 bases align to TRBD2. The length of the CDR3 is 18 residues. Germline V gene lookup returns CDR1 SGHDT and CDR2 YYEEEE. The V and J ends lost 4 bases and 3 bases, in that order; junction bases with no gene match: 8.

The chain uses TRBV19 and TRBJ1-3; D gene unclear. Germline CDR1 LNHDA, CDR2 SQIVND (reference sequence). V was cut by 6 bases and J by 0 bases, with 9 bases left in between. This CDR3 is built from 14 residues. CDR3 coding DNA: TGTGCCAGTAGGCAGGCTATCTCTGGAAACACCATATATTTT. It specifies CASRQAISGNTIYF.

This chain joins TRBV5-1 and TRBJ2-1; 12 bases map to TRBD2. CDR1 SGHRS and CDR2 YFSETQ come from the germline V gene. The CDR3 loop spans 18 amino acids. V was clipped by 0 bases and J by 6 bases; unmatched bases: 10. The CDR3 protein is CASSLVLAGGPSGNEQFF. The CDR3 DNA sequence: TGCGCCAGCAGCTTGGTCCTAGCGGGAGGGCCCTCCGGCAATGAGCAGTTCTTC. Together with reference TRBV5-1 and TRBJ2-1, the CDR3 gives the full variable domain: KAGVTQTPRYLIKTRGQQVTLSCSPISGHRSVSWYQQTPGQGLQFLFEYFSETQRNKGNFPGRFSGRQFSNSRSEMNVSTLELGDSALYLCASSLVLAGGPSGNEQFFGPGTRLTVL.

The rearrangement links TRBV5-1 to TRBJ1-2, with D uncertain. The V gene's germline CDR1 is SGHRS and CDR2 YFSETQ. The CDR3 runs 13 residues. V lost 4 bases and J lost 4, with 11 bases in between. CDR3 DNA: TGCGCCAGCAGCCCAGAGGGAATCTATGGCTACACCTTC. It is translated as CASSPEGIYGYTF.

The chain has TRBV5-5 and TRBJ1-5; D is unclear. Germline V gene data show CDR1 as SGHKS and CDR2 as YYEKEE (reference sequence). V lost 4 bases and J lost 4, with 15 bases in between. The CDR3 sequence is 15 residues long. CDR3 in amino acids: CASSSTPGGNQPQHF. The CDR3 DNA is TGTGCCAGCAGCAGTACCCCAGGAGGAAATCAGCCCCAGCATTTT.

The chain has TRBV21-1 and TRBJ2-1; the DNA was not used to check the table's D call, TRBD2. TRBV21-1 is a documented pseudogene. The CDR3 runs to 14 residues. The CDR3 bases are TGTGCCAGCAGCAAAGCCGAGCGTTGCAATGAGCAGTTCTTC. It encodes CASSKAERCNEQFF.